This T cell receptor beta chain stems from a study of blood T cell repertoires in COVID-19. Whole-study context: Acute-phase and convalescent COVID-19 samples originated in the United States, Italy and Spain. The cDNA or gDNA used as material had been derived from T cells, B-cell-depleted T cells, or PBMCs.

In the authors' workflow: Nucleated cell number was recorded as an estimate derived from reference gene primer amplification. TCRdb's table, derived via immunoSEQ multiplex PCR, lists solely in-frame clones and lacks some. The V and J calls and clone size come from that table; D and trimming were worked out from the DNA. The sample consists of roughly 100,000 clones, more than 80% of them appearing once. With 4 bases removed from V and 2 bases from J, the gap between germline ends came to 9 bases. CDR1 SGHRS and CDR2 YFSETQ come from the germline V gene. There are 14 residues in the CDR3. The rearrangement links TRBV5-1 to TRBJ2-2, with D unclear. This TCR was recovered from a man in his sixties with acute or convalescent COVID-19. The sequencing sample was made of peripheral blood. DNA of the CDR3: TGCGCCAGCAGCCCACGGGTTAACACCGGGGAGCTGTTTTTT. Its protein product is CASSPRVNTGELFF. Looking up the rest from reference TRBV5-1 and TRBJ2-2 gives the full variable domain: KAGVTQTPRYLIKTRGQQVTLSCSPISGHRSVSWYQQTPGQGLQFLFEYFSETQRNKGNFPGRFSGRQFSNSRSEMNVSTLELGDSALYLCASSPRVNTGELFFGEGSRLTVL.